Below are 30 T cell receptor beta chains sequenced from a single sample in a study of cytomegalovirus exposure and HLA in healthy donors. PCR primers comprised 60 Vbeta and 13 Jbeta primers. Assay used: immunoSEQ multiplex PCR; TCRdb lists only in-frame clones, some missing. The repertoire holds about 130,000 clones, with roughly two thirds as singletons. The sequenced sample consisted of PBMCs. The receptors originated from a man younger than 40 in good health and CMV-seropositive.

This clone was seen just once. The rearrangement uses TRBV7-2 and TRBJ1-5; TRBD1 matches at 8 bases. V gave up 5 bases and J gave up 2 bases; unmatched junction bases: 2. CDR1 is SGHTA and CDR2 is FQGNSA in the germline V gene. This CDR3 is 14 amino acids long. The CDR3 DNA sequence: TGTGCCAGCAGCACGACAGGGGGCAATCAGCCCCAGCATTTT. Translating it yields CASSTTGGNQPQHF. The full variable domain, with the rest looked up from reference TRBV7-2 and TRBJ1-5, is GAGVSQSPSNKVTEKGKDVELRCDPISGHTALYWYRQSLGQGLEFLIYFQGNSAPDKSGLPSDRFSAERTGGSVSTLTIQRTQQEDSAVYLCASSTTGGNQPQHFGDGTRLSIL.

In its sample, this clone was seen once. CDR3 nucleotide sequence: TGTGCCAGCAGTGGCGGACTAGCCCCCTACGAGCAGTACTTC. This translates into CASSGGLAPYEQYF. The chain recombines TRBV6-5 with TRBJ2-7; 8 nucleotides align to TRBD2. The CDR3 length is 14 residues. Germline V gives CDR1 MNHEY, CDR2 SVGAGI. Trimming cost V 5 bases and J 2 bases; bases outside gene matches: 5.

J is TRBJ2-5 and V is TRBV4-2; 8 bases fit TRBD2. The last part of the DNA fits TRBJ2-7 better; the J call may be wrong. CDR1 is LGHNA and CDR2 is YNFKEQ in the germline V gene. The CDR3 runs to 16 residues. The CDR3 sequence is CASSQGSAGDSYEQYF. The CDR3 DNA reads TGTGCCAGCAGCCAAGGGTCAGCGGGAGACTCCTACGAGCAGTACTTC.

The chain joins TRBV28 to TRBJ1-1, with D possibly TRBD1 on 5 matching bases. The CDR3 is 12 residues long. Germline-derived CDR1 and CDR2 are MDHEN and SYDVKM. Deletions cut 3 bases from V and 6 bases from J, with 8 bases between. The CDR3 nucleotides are TGTGCCAGCAGTTTGTCAGGGCCTGAAGCTTTCTTT. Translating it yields CASSLSGPEAFF.

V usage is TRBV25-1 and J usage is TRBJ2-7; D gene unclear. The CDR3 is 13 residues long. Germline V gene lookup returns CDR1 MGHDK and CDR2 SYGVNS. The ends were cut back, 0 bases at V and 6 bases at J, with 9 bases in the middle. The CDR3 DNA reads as TGTGCCAGCAGTGAATATGGTAGAAGCGAGCAGTACTTC. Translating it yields CASSEYGRSEQYF.

CDR3 amino acids: CASSPTVETQYF. CDR3 nucleotide sequence: TGTGCCAGCTCACCCACGGTGGAGACCCAGTACTTC. The chain joins TRBV18 to TRBJ2-5, with no clear D. The V gene's germline CDR1 is KGHSH and CDR2 LQKENI. The CDR3 consists of 12 residues. V gave up 3 bases and J gave up 5 bases, with 7 bases separating them.

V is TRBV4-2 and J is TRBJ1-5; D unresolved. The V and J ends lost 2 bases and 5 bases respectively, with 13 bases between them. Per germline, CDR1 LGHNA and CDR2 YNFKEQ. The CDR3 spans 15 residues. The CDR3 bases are TGTGCCAGCAGCCAATTCGATGATTCGGATCAGCCCCAGCATTTT. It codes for CASSQFDDSDQPQHF.

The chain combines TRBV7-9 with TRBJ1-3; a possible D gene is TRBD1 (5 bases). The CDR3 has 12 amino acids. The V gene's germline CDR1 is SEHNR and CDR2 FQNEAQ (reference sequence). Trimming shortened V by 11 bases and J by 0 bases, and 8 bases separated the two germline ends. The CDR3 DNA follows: TGTGCCGGGAGGGGCTCTGGAAACACCATATATTTT. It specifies CAGRGSGNTIYF.

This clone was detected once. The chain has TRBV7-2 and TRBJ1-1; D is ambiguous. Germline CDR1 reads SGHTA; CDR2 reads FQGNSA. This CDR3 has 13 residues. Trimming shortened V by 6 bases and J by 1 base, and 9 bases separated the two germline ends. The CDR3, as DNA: TGTGCCAGCAGTTCAGGTTCGAACACTGAAGCTTTCTTT. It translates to CASSSGSNTEAFF.

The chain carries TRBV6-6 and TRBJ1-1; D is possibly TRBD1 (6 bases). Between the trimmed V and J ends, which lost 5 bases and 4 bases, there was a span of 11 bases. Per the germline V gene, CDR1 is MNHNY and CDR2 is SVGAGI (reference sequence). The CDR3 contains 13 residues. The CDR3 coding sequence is TGTGCCAGCAGTGCCTACAGGGTCACTGAAGCTTTCTTT. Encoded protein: CASSAYRVTEAFF.

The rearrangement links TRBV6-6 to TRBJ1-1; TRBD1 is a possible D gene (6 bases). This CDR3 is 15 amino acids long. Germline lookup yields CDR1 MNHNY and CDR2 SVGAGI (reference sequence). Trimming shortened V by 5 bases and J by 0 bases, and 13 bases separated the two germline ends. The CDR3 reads CASSPMGAVNTEAFF. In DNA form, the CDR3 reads TGTGCCAGCAGTCCGATGGGGGCGGTGAACACTGAAGCTTTCTTT.

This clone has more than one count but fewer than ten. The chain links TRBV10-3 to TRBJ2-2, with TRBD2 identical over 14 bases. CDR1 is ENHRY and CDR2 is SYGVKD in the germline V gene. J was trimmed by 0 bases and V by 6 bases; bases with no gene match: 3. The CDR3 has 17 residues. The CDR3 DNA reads TGTGCCATCAGACGGACTAGCGGGAGGACGAACACCGGGGAGCTGTTTTTT. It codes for CAIRRTSGRTNTGELFF.

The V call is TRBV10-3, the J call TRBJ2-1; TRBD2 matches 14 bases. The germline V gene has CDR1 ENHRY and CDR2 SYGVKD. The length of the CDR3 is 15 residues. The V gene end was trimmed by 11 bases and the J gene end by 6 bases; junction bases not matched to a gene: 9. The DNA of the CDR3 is TGTGCCGCCAGCCCGGGACTAGCGGGAGCCAATGAGCAGTTCTTC. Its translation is CAASPGLAGANEQFF.

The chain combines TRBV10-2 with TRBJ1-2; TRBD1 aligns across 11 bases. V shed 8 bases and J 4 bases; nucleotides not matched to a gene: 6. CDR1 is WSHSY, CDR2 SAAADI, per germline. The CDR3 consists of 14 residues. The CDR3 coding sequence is TGCGCCAGCTCCAGGACAGGGGGCCCCTATGGCTACACCTTC. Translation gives CASSRTGGPYGYTF.

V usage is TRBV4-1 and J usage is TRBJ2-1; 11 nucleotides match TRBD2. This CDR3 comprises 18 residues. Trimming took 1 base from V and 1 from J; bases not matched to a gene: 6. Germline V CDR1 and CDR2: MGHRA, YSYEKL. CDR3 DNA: TGCGCCAGCAGCCAAGCGGCTAGCGGGAGGCCTTCCTACAATGAGCAGTTCTTC. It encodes CASSQAASGRPSYNEQFF.

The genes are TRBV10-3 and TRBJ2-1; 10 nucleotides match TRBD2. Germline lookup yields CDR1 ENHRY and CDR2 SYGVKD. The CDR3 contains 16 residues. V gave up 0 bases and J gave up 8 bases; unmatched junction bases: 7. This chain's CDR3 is CAISESVSGRADEQFF. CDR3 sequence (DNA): TGTGCCATCAGTGAGTCTGTCAGCGGGAGGGCCGATGAGCAGTTCTTC.

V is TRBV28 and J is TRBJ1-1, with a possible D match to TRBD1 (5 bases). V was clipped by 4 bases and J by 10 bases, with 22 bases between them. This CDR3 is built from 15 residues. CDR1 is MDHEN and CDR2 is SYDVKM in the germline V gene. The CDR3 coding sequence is TGTGCCAGCAGTTCTCCGGGACTCGTGCATTTTGGAGCTTTCTTT. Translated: CASSSPGLVHFGAFF. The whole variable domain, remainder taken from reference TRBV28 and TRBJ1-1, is DVKVTQSSRYLVKRTGEKVFLECVQDMDHENMFWYRQDPGLGLRLIYFSYDVKMKEKGDIPEGYSVSREKKERFSLILESASTNQTSMYLCASSSPGLVHFGAFFGQGTRLTVV.

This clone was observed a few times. In nucleotides, the CDR3 is TGTGCCAGCAGCTTCGGAACTAGCGGGAGGAACAATGAGCAGTTCTTC. Its protein product is CASSFGTSGRNNEQFF. The chain employs TRBV7-9 and TRBJ2-1, with 12 bases fitting TRBD2. The V gene end was trimmed by 3 bases and the J gene end by 5 bases; junction bases not matched to a gene: 5. Germline lookup yields CDR1 SEHNR and CDR2 FQNEAQ (reference sequence). This CDR3 spans 16 amino acids.

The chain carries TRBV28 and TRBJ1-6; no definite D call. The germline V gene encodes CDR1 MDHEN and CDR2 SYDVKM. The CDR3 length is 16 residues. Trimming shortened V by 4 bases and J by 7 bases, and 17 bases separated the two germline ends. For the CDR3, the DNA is TGTGCCAGCAGTTCCCTCGGGGTGGGCCAGAATTCACCCCTCCACTTT. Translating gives CASSSLGVGQNSPLHF. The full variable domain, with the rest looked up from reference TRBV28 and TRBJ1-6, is DVKVTQSSRYLVKRTGEKVFLECVQDMDHENMFWYRQDPGLGLRLIYFSYDVKMKEKGDIPEGYSVSREKKERFSLILESASTNQTSMYLCASSSLGVGQNSPLHFGNGTRLTVT.

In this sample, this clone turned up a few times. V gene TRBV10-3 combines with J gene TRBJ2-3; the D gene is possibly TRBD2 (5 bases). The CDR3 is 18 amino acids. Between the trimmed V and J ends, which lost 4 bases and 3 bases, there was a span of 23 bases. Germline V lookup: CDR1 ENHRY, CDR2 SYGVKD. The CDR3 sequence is CAISVTPFATAATDTQYF. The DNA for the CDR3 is TGTGCCATCAGTGTGACCCCCTTCGCCACAGCGGCGACAGATACGCAGTATTTT.

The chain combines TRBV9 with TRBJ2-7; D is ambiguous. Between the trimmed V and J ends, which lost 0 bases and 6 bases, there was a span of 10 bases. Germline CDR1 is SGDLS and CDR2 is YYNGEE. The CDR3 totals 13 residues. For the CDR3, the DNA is TGTGCCAGCAGCGTAGCTGGTGAGAGCGAGCAGTACTTC. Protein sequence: CASSVAGESEQYF.

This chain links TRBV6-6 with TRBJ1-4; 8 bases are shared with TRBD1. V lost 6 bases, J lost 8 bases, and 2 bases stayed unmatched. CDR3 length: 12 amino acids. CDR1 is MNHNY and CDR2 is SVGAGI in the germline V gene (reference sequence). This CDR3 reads CASSRDREKLFF. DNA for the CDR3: TGTGCCAGCAGCCGGGACAGGGAAAAACTGTTTTTT.

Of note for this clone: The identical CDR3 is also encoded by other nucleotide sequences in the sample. CDR3 loop: CSALSNEQFF. In nucleotides, the CDR3 is TGCAGTGCTCTATCTAATGAGCAGTTCTTC. This rearrangement joins TRBV20-1 to TRBJ2-1, with D hard to call. Germline lookup yields CDR1 DFQATT and CDR2 SNEGSKA (reference sequence). With 5 bases removed from V and 7 bases from J, the gap between germline ends came to 6 bases. This CDR3 is 10 amino acids long.

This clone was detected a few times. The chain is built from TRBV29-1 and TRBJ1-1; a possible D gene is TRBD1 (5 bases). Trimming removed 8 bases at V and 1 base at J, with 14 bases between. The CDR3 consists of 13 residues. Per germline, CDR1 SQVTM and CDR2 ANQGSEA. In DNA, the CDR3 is TGCAGCACGGGGGGAGGGCCGAACACTGAAGCTTTCTTT. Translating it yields CSTGGGPNTEAFF. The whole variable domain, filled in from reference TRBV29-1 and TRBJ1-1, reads SAVISQKPSRDICQRGTSLTIQCQVDSQVTMMFWYRQQPGQSLTLIATANQGSEATYESGFVIDKFPISRPNLTFSTLTVSNMSPEDSSIYLCSTGGGPNTEAFFGQGTRLTVV.

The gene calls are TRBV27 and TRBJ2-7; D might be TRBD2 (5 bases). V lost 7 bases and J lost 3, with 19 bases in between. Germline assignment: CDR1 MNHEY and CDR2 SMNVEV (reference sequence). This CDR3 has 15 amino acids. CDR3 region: CASTPTPGLFYEQYF. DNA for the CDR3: TGTGCCAGCACCCCAACCCCGGGGTTATTCTACGAGCAGTACTTC.

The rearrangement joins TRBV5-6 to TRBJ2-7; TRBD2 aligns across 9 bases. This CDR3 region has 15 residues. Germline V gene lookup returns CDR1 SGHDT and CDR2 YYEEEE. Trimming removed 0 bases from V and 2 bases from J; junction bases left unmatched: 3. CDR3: CASSLGLAEPYEQYF. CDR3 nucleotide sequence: TGTGCCAGCAGCTTGGGACTAGCGGAGCCCTACGAGCAGTACTTC.

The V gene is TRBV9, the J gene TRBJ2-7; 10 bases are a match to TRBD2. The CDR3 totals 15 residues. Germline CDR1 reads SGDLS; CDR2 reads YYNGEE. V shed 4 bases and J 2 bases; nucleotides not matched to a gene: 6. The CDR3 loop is CASSPTSGFAYEQYF. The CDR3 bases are TGTGCCAGCAGCCCGACTAGCGGGTTCGCCTACGAGCAGTACTTC.

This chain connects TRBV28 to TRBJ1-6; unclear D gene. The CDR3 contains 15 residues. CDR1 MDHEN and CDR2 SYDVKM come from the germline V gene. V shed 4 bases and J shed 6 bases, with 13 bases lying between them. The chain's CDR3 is CASSSPGGSNSPLHF. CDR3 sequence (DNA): TGTGCCAGCAGTTCCCCAGGCGGGAGTAATTCACCCCTCCACTTT.

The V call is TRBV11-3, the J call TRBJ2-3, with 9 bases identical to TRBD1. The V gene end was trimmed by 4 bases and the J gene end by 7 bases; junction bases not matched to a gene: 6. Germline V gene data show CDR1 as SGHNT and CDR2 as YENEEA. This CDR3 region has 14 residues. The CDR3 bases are TGTGCCAGCAGCTCTGGGACAGGGTGGAATACGCAGTATTTT. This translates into CASSSGTGWNTQYF.

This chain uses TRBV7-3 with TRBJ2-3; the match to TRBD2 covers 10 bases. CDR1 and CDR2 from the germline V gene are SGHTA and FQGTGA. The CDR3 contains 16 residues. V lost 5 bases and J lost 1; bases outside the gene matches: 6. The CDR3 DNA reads TGTGCCAGCAGCCCCCTGGGGACTAGCGGCACAGATACGCAGTATTTT. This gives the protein CASSPLGTSGTDTQYF.